A single sample is the source of the 19 T cell receptor beta chains below, sequenced in a study of T cell responses to AZD1222 COVID-19 vaccine. Clones were sequenced by immunoSEQ multiplex PCR, and TCRdb holds only the in-frame ones, with some missing. This repertoire shows around 120,000 clones, around 90% found once; its top ten account for roughly 2.5%. Sample: peripheral blood, taken 28 days after the second AZD1222 dose. All receptors derive from an adult who received the AZD1222 COVID-19 vaccine.

The chain carries TRBV2 and TRBJ2-5; D is uncertain. This CDR3 region has 13 residues. Trimming took 7 bases from V and 5 from J, leaving 14 bases between them. Germline-derived CDR1 and CDR2 are SNHLY and FYNNEI. Here the CDR3 reads CASKQAARETQYF. In DNA, the CDR3 is TGTGCCAGCAAGCAGGCGGCAAGGGAGACCCAGTACTTC.

V gene TRBV7-9 combines with J gene TRBJ1-2, with D uncertain. The germline V and J ends were trimmed by 2 bases and 3 bases, with 7 bases remaining between them. The germline CDR1 and CDR2 sequences are SEHNR and FQNEAQ (reference sequence). CDR3 length: 13 residues. CDR3: CASSLRRDYGYTF. In DNA form, the CDR3 reads TGTGCCAGCAGCTTAAGGAGGGACTATGGCTACACCTTC.

This clone was seen more than once but under ten times. This chain joins TRBV7-8 and TRBJ1-4, with 9 bases that match TRBD1. This CDR3 region has 14 residues. Germline loops: CDR1 SGHVS, CDR2 FQNEAQ. J gave up 4 bases and V 5 bases, and 2 bases lay outside the gene matches. The CDR3 DNA sequence: TGTGCCAGCAGCCAGGGACAGGGTAATGAAAAACTGTTTTTT. Translation: CASSQGQGNEKLFF.

The chain has TRBV28 and TRBJ1-4, with D perhaps matching TRBD1 (6 bases). Between the trimmed V and J ends, which lost 5 bases and 7 bases, there was a span of 14 bases. The CDR3 loop spans 14 amino acids. Per the germline V gene, CDR1 is MDHEN and CDR2 is SYDVKM. CDR3 region: CASSPSGGGEKLFF. The CDR3, as DNA: TGTGCCAGCAGTCCTTCGGGGGGCGGTGAAAAACTGTTTTTT.

This chain connects TRBV6-5 to TRBJ2-1; 9 nucleotides agree with TRBD1. This CDR3 spans 14 amino acids. J was trimmed by 10 bases and V by 6 bases; bases with no gene match: 10. Germline CDR1 reads MNHEY; CDR2 reads SVGAGI. The CDR3 reads CASRLDRGNREQFF. The CDR3 nucleotides are TGTGCCAGCAGACTGGACAGGGGAAATAGGGAGCAGTTCTTC.

The J gene is TRBJ1-4, the V gene TRBV4-1; 7 bases fit TRBD1. The germline V gene encodes CDR1 MGHRA and CDR2 YSYEKL. The CDR3 runs 15 residues. The V and J ends lost 1 base and 8 bases, in that order; junction bases with no gene match: 7. DNA of the CDR3: TGCGCCAGCAGCCAAGTACCGACAGGGACGGAAAAACTGTTTTTT. Translating it yields CASSQVPTGTEKLFF.

This clone showed up just once. V usage is TRBV10-2 and J usage is TRBJ2-7, with TRBD1 matching 8 bases. The CDR3 loop spans 12 amino acids. The ends lost 7 bases at V and 5 bases at J; junction bases unmatched: 4. CDR1 WSHSY and CDR2 SAAADI come from the germline V gene. CDR3 region: CASKDRAHEQYF. As DNA, the CDR3 is TGCGCCAGCAAGGACAGGGCCCACGAGCAGTACTTC.

This rearrangement joins TRBV5-1 to TRBJ2-1; 7 nucleotides agree with TRBD2. V dropped 4 bases and J dropped 4; count of bases not matched to a gene: 5. The CDR3 contains 14 residues. Germline CDR1 is SGHRS and CDR2 is YFSETQ. The CDR3 spells CASSVLADYNEQFF. The CDR3 DNA is TGCGCCAGCAGCGTTCTAGCGGATTACAATGAGCAGTTCTTC.

This chain links TRBV2 with TRBJ1-2; 7 nucleotides align to TRBD1. Germline V lookup: CDR1 SNHLY, CDR2 FYNNEI. The CDR3 loop spans 14 amino acids. V was pared by 4 bases and J by 4 bases, with 6 bases of the junction left unmatched. The CDR3 nucleotides are TGTGCCAGCAGTGCCTCGGGGACAGCCTATGGCTACACCTTC. Residues: CASSASGTAYGYTF.

The V call is TRBV14, the J call TRBJ2-2, with D perhaps matching TRBD1 (6 bases). CDR3 size: 14 residues. Germline-derived CDR1 and CDR2 are SGHDN and FVKESK. V lost 4 bases, J lost 1 base, and 7 bases lay in between. The CDR3 bases are TGTGCCAGCAGCCTGACAGGGAACACCGGGGAGCTGTTTTTT. It specifies CASSLTGNTGELFF.

The V and J genes are TRBV10-2 and TRBJ1-5; D gene ambiguous. V lost 2 bases and J lost 11, with 10 bases in between. CDR3 length: 12 amino acids. Germline assignment: CDR1 WSHSY and CDR2 SAAADI. The CDR3 sequence is CASSERSLTQHF. The CDR3 region has the DNA TGCGCCAGCAGTGAGAGGTCTTTGACCCAGCATTTT.

This clone was counted a single time. The gene calls are TRBV4-3 and TRBJ2-1, with 9 bases fitting TRBD2. The CDR3 sequence is 15 residues long. The J segment lost 6 bases and the V segment lost 1 base, leaving 4 bases of the junction unmatched. Germline V gene data show CDR1 as LGHNA and CDR2 as YSLEER. As DNA, the CDR3 is TGCGCCAGCAGCCAAGTTAGCGGGAGAAGCAATGAGCAGTTCTTC. Residues: CASSQVSGRSNEQFF.

CDR3 nucleotides: TGTGCCAGCAACGGGCTAGCGGGAGTGGGGTACGAGCAGTACTTC. This sequence encodes CASNGLAGVGYEQYF. This sequence joins TRBV6-5 and TRBJ2-7; 10 nucleotides line up with TRBD2. V lost 7 bases and J lost 4; bases outside the gene matches: 10. Per germline, CDR1 MNHEY and CDR2 SVGAGI. The CDR3 runs to 15 residues.

This chain connects TRBV6-5 to TRBJ2-7; 8 nucleotides agree with TRBD1. This CDR3 region has 13 residues. The ends lost 5 bases at V and 5 bases at J; junction bases unmatched: 5. Germline CDR1 is MNHEY and CDR2 is SVGAGI. The CDR3 DNA reads as TGTGCCAGCAGTCTCGACAGGGGCCACGAGCAGTACTTC. Its translation: CASSLDRGHEQYF.

V is TRBV10-3 and J is TRBJ1-2, with 7 nucleotides matching TRBD1. V was pared by 2 bases and J by 7 bases, with 10 bases of the junction left unmatched. The CDR3 loop spans 15 amino acids. Germline lookup yields CDR1 ENHRY and CDR2 SYGVKD. In nucleotides, the CDR3 is TGTGCCATCAGTGAGCTGATGGACAGGTCGAGTGGCTACACCTTC. Protein product: CAISELMDRSSGYTF.

The chain combines TRBV5-8 with TRBJ1-4, with 10 nucleotides matching TRBD1. V shed 3 bases, J shed 10 bases, and the junction held 9 bases outside the gene matches. This CDR3 spans 15 amino acids. In germline, CDR1 is SGHTS, CDR2 YDEGEE. The CDR3 reads CASSSPGQGTGKLFF. CDR3 DNA sequence: TGTGCCAGCAGCTCACCGGGACAGGGGACCGGAAAACTGTTTTTT.

The chain recombines TRBV4-1 with TRBJ2-7; D is ambiguous. Between the trimmed V and J ends, which lost 2 bases and 6 bases, there was a span of 14 bases. Germline V gene lookup returns CDR1 MGHRA and CDR2 YSYEKL. This CDR3 has 14 residues. CDR3 sequence (DNA): TGCGCCAGCAGCCAACGCCCTATTGGATCCGAGCAGTACTTC. The encoded protein is CASSQRPIGSEQYF.

The chain joins TRBV4-2 to TRBJ2-5; D ambiguous. V was trimmed by 0 bases and J by 5 bases, leaving 10 bases between them. The CDR3 runs 14 residues. Germline V gene sequence: CDR1 LGHNA, CDR2 YNFKEQ. The CDR3 is CASSQDGPRETQYF. CDR3 nucleotide sequence: TGTGCCAGCAGCCAAGACGGTCCCCGGGAGACCCAGTACTTC.

The chain uses TRBV19 and TRBJ2-5; D ambiguous. The CDR3 has 14 amino acids. Trimming removed 3 bases from V and 1 base from J, with 9 bases in between. Germline CDR1 and CDR2: LNHDA and SQIVND (reference sequence). In nucleotides, the CDR3 is TGTGCCAGTAGTATTCGAACAGCCCAAGAGACCCAGTACTTC. This translates into CASSIRTAQETQYF.